One and the same sample provided the 30 T cell receptor beta chains below, sequenced in a study of T cells in Graves' hyperthyroidism and ophthalmopathy. It was RNA transcripts that yielded the amplified TCR beta CDR3 regions. The TCR CDR3 was amplified in a first-round RT-PCR using the HTBI primer set. TCRdb redid the calling of the multiplex PCR reads with MiXCR, one entry per CDR3 protein. The sample yields a few hundred thousand distinct CDR3 sequences, around a quarter seen once. The sample consisted of blood. These receptors were obtained from a man in his fifties or sixties with Graves' hyperthyroidism.

The genes are TRBV19 and TRBJ1-5; D uncertain. The germline gives CDR1 LNHDA, CDR2 SQIVND (reference sequence). V lost 5 bases, J lost 3 bases, and 5 bases lay in between. The CDR3 is 12 residues long. Here the CDR3 reads CASSALNQPQHF. DNA of the CDR3: TGTGCCAGTAGTGCTCTCAATCAGCCCCAGCATTTT.

J is TRBJ2-7 and V is TRBV5-1; possibly TRBD2 for D (5 bases). This CDR3 is 14 amino acids long. V shed 3 bases and J shed 2 bases, with 12 bases lying between them. The V gene's germline CDR1 is SGHRS and CDR2 YFSETQ. The CDR3 sequence: CASSSLSGPYEQYF. The CDR3 nucleotides are TGCGCCAGCAGCTCGCTGAGCGGCCCCTACGAGCAGTACTTC.

This clonotype was recorded at least ten times. This rearrangement joins TRBV6-1 to TRBJ2-7, with a weak D call TRBD2 (7 bases). The germline gives CDR1 MNHNS, CDR2 SASEGT. CDR3 size: 15 residues. Trimming shortened V by 5 bases and J by 0 bases, and 14 bases separated the two germline ends. The CDR3 is CASSLGLGGSYEQYF. CDR3 nucleotide sequence: TGTGCCAGCAGTCTAGGACTAGGGGGCTCCTACGAGCAGTACTTC.

The table lists this clonotype with a few counts. The CDR3 sequence is CASTRDSRVGHGYTF. The DNA of the CDR3 is TGTGCCAGCACCCGGGACAGCCGCGTCGGGCATGGCTACACCTTC. This sequence joins TRBV6-1 and TRBJ1-2; 7 bases align to TRBD1. The ends lost 7 bases at V and 6 bases at J; junction bases unmatched: 14. This CDR3 is built from 15 residues. Per germline, CDR1 MNHNS and CDR2 SASEGT.

This clonotype has a handful of counts. J is TRBJ2-6 and V is TRBV12-3 or TRBV12-4; D possibly uses TRBD1 or TRBD2 (5 bases each). V shed 5 bases and J shed 1 base, with 15 bases lying between them. This CDR3 is 17 amino acids long. CDR3 protein: CASSAPGTTSGANVLTF. CDR3 coding DNA: TGTGCCAGCAGTGCCCCCGGGACCACGTCTGGGGCCAACGTCCTGACTTTC.

The rearrangement joins TRBV2 to TRBJ1-3, with D possibly TRBD1 on 5 matching bases. This CDR3 contains 15 residues. Trimming stripped 1 base from V and 3 bases from J, with 10 bases between. The V gene's germline CDR1 is SNHLY and CDR2 FYNNEI. CDR3 DNA: TGTGCCAGCAGTGAAGGCGGCAGGGTTGGAAACACCATATATTTT. Its translation: CASSEGGRVGNTIYF.

DNA of the CDR3: TGCGCCAGCAGCTTGGAGTCATCTGGCTACACCTTC. This codes for CASSLESSGYTF. The rearrangement links TRBV5-1 to TRBJ1-2; D ambiguous. The V gene's germline CDR1 is SGHRS and CDR2 YFSETQ. This CDR3 region has 12 residues. V lost 0 bases and J 7 bases, leaving 7 bases between the germline ends.

At least ten counts were recorded for this clonotype. The chain links TRBV5-1 to TRBJ2-7, with 8 bases fitting TRBD1. The ends lost 7 bases at V and 6 bases at J; junction bases unmatched: 12. Germline CDR1 SGHRS, CDR2 YFSETQ. The CDR3 loop spans 14 amino acids. CDR3 coding DNA: TGCGCCAGCCGTCCCGGGACAGGTAATCCCGAGCAGTACTTC. Encoded protein: CASRPGTGNPEQYF. The whole variable domain, filled in from reference TRBV5-1 and TRBJ2-7, reads KAGVTQTPRYLIKTRGQQVTLSCSPISGHRSVSWYQQTPGQGLQFLFEYFSETQRNKGNFPGRFSGRQFSNSRSEMNVSTLELGDSALYLCASRPGTGNPEQYFGPGTRLTVT.

V and J are TRBV4-2 and TRBJ1-6, with 7 bases identical to TRBD1. V was pared by 2 bases and J by 9 bases, with 19 bases of the junction left unmatched. The V gene's germline CDR1 is LGHNA and CDR2 YNFKEQ. The CDR3 is 19 residues long. The CDR3 nucleotides read TGTGCCAGCAGCCAAACCGGGACAGAGACCCCCCTCAATGGTTCACCCCTCCACTTT. This encodes CASSQTGTETPLNGSPLHF.

The rearrangement links TRBV7-9 to TRBJ2-1, with 8 bases lining up with TRBD1. The CDR3 length is 15 residues. J was trimmed by 2 bases and V by 2 bases; bases with no gene match: 2. Germline CDR1 is SEHNR and CDR2 is FQNEAQ (reference sequence). The CDR3 DNA follows: TGTGCCAGCAGCTTACAGGGGGCTGCCTACAATGAGCAGTTCTTC. This gives the protein CASSLQGAAYNEQFF.

A word on this clonotype: The CDR3 does not end in the conserved phenylalanine or tryptophan, so this is likely a read error. V and J are TRBV7-6 and TRBJ1-3, with D possibly TRBD1 on 5 matching bases. CDR1 and CDR2 from the germline V gene are SGHVS and FNYEAQ. CDR3 length: 14 residues. Trimming pared 2 bases from V and 2 bases from J, leaving 7 bases between. The CDR3 DNA follows: TGTGCCAGCAGCTTATCCAGGGCTGGAAACACCATATATTTG. It yields the protein CASSLSRAGNTIYL.

The chain is built from TRBV12-3 or TRBV12-4 and TRBJ2-2; D gene ambiguous. The V end lost 7 bases, the J end lost 1 base, and 7 bases lay between the germline ends. The CDR3 length is 13 residues. The CDR3 region is CASTDVNTGELFF. CDR3 bases: TGTGCCAGCACCGACGTGAACACCGGGGAGCTGTTTTTT.

This clonotype was seen at least ten times. This chain uses TRBV2 with TRBJ2-3; D may match TRBD1 or TRBD2 (5 bases each). The V gene lost 2 bases and the J gene lost 1 base, with 7 bases spanning the gap. This CDR3 region has 14 residues. The germline gives CDR1 SNHLY, CDR2 FYNNEI. The CDR3 nucleotides read TGTGCCAGCAGTGAACGGGGCGGCACAGATACGCAGTATTTT. Translated: CASSERGGTDTQYF.

The sample holds one count of this clonotype. The chain combines TRBV6-1 with TRBJ2-1, with a weak D call TRBD1 (5 bases). The CDR3 covers 16 residues. Trimming took 4 bases from V and 3 from J, leaving 16 bases between them. CDR1 and CDR2 from the germline V gene are MNHNS and SASEGT. The CDR3, as DNA: TGTGCCAGCAGTGGCCAGGGTCCTGGGGACTACAATGAGCAGTTCTTC. Translating gives CASSGQGPGDYNEQFF.

This clonotype was recorded a few times. J is TRBJ1-1 and V is TRBV7-3; possible D gene TRBD1, 6 bases. V was trimmed by 2 bases and J by 3 bases, leaving 10 bases between them. The CDR3 is 14 amino acids. Looked up from germline, CDR1 is SGHTA and CDR2 is FQGTGA. The CDR3 region has the DNA TGTGCCAGCAGCTTACTGGGGGCCGACACTGAAGCTTTCTTT. This gives the protein CASSLLGADTEAFF.

This clonotype was picked up a small number of times. The chain has TRBV29-1 and TRBJ1-1; 8 positions agree with TRBD1. This CDR3 is 12 amino acids long. CDR1 is SQVTM and CDR2 is ANQGSEA in the germline V gene. The ends lost 3 bases at V and 3 bases at J; junction bases unmatched: 0. CDR3: CSVEDRDTEAFF. The CDR3 region has the DNA TGCAGCGTTGAGGACAGGGACACTGAAGCTTTCTTT. Full variable domain (outside the CDR3, taken from reference TRBV29-1 and TRBJ1-1): SAVISQKPSRDICQRGTSLTIQCQVDSQVTMMFWYRQQPGQSLTLIATANQGSEATYESGFVIDKFPISRPNLTFSTLTVSNMSPEDSSIYLCSVEDRDTEAFFGQGTRLTVV.

A remark on this clonotype: This may come from a read error, since a much larger clone is one base off. The chain has TRBV7-2 and TRBJ2-7, with 9 bases lining up with TRBD2. This CDR3 has 15 amino acids. Germline V gene data show CDR1 as SGHTA and CDR2 as FQGNSA. CDR3 bases: TGTGCCAGCAGCTTCCTAGCGGGATGGACCTACGAGCAGCACTTC. This translates into CASSFLAGWTYEQHF.

The chain employs TRBV5-1 and TRBJ1-1; D not resolved. Per germline, CDR1 SGHRS and CDR2 YFSETQ. V lost 0 bases to trimming and J lost 6 bases, with 12 bases between them. CDR3 size: 14 residues. CDR3 sequence reads: CASSLEFSVPEAFF. The CDR3, as DNA: TGCGCCAGCAGCTTGGAATTTAGCGTGCCTGAAGCTTTCTTT. Full variable domain (rest looked up from reference TRBV5-1 and TRBJ1-1): KAGVTQTPRYLIKTRGQQVTLSCSPISGHRSVSWYQQTPGQGLQFLFEYFSETQRNKGNFPGRFSGRQFSNSRSEMNVSTLELGDSALYLCASSLEFSVPEAFFGQGTRLTVV.

This clonotype came up once. The CDR3 sequence: CASSFGGAAYNEQYF. The CDR3 nucleotides are TGTGCCAGCAGCTTCGGGGGAGCGGCCTACAATGAGCAGTACTTC. The chain carries TRBV11-3 and TRBJ2-1, with TRBD2 as a possible D gene (6 bases). The last part of the DNA fits TRBJ2-7 better; the J call may be wrong. CDR1 is SGHNT and CDR2 is YENEEA in the germline V gene. The length of the CDR3 is 15 residues.

The chain employs TRBV11-2 and TRBJ2-6; TRBD1 matches at 8 bases. The J segment lost 0 bases and the V segment lost 4 bases, leaving 5 bases of the junction unmatched. From germline, CDR1 is SGHAT and CDR2 FQNNGV. The CDR3 extends over 17 amino acids. CDR3 region: CASSSSTGVSGANVLTF. The CDR3 DNA sequence: TGTGCCAGCAGCTCTTCGACAGGGGTCTCTGGGGCCAACGTCCTGACTTTC.

This clonotype occurred a few times. CDR3 residues: CASSGQGRYNEQFF. CDR3 sequence (DNA): TGTGCCAGCAGCGGACAGGGACGATACAATGAGCAGTTCTTC. The chain recombines TRBV12-3 or TRBV12-4 with TRBJ2-1; 8 bases are a match to TRBD1. Trimming at V came to 6 bases and at J to 4 bases, leaving 5 bases not matched to a gene. This CDR3 contains 14 residues.

This clonotype was observed many times. This chain joins TRBV12-3 or TRBV12-4 and TRBJ2-1; TRBD2 aligns across 8 bases. The trim removed 6 bases at V and 6 bases at J, leaving 13 bases unmatched. CDR3 length: 16 residues. In DNA, the CDR3 is TGTGCCAGCAGCCCTCCCAAATCCGGGACTAGCAATGAGCAGTTCTTC. This sequence encodes CASSPPKSGTSNEQFF.

This clonotype was observed a handful of times. The chain recombines TRBV30 with TRBJ1-5; D uncertain. Between the trimmed V and J ends, which lost 0 bases and 3 bases, there was a span of 6 bases. In germline, CDR1 is GTSNPN, CDR2 SVGIG (reference sequence). The CDR3 loop spans 13 amino acids. DNA of the CDR3: TGTGCCTGGAGTGTTAAGGACAATCAGCCCCAGCATTTT. Encoded protein: CAWSVKDNQPQHF. The variable domain in full, completed from reference TRBV30 and TRBJ1-5, reads SQTIHQWPATLVQPVGSPLSLECTVEGTSNPNLYWYRQAAGRGLQLLFYSVGIGQISSEVPQNLSASRPQDRQFILSSKKLLLSDSGFYLCAWSVKDNQPQHFGDGTRLSIL.

In its sample, this clonotype was seen once. One base away lies a much larger clone, so this may be a sequencing read error. The chain links TRBV10-3 to TRBJ2-5, with 7 bases fitting TRBD2. The CDR3 covers 14 residues. The junction had 5 bases not matched to a gene; V was cut back by 4 bases and J by 3 bases. The germline CDR1 and CDR2 sequences are ENHRY and SYGVKD. In nucleotides, the CDR3 is TGTGCCATCAGTGCGTCGGGGACTAAAGAGACCCAGTACTTC. Amino acid sequence: CAISASGTKETQYF.

This clonotype was found many times. CDR3 DNA sequence: TGTGCCAGCAGTGAGGGTATGCCAGTCAATGAGCAGTTCTTC. Its protein is CASSEGMPVNEQFF. This chain joins TRBV2 and TRBJ2-1, with D uncertain. The CDR3 extends over 14 amino acids. From germline, CDR1 is SNHLY and CDR2 FYNNEI. V gave up 3 bases and J gave up 6 bases, with 12 bases separating them. The full variable domain, in which reference TRBV2 and TRBJ2-1 provide the parts outside the CDR3, is EPEVTQTPSHQVTQMGQEVILRCVPISNHLYFYWYRQILGQKVEFLVSFYNNEISEKSEIFDDQFSVERPDGSNFTLKIRSTKLEDSAMYFCASSEGMPVNEQFFGPGTRLTVL.

This clonotype occurred a few times. This chain connects TRBV6-2 or TRBV6-3 to TRBJ2-5; D possibly corresponds to TRBD2 (6 bases). Germline assignment: CDR1 MNHEY and CDR2 SVGEGT. Trimming shortened V by 2 bases and J by 5 bases, and 15 bases separated the two germline ends. The CDR3 has 15 residues. The CDR3 nucleotides read TGTGCCAGCAGTTACCTAAGCGGGTGGGGGGAGACCCAGTACTTC. This codes for CASSYLSGWGETQYF.

This clonotype was seen more than once but under ten times. The chain carries TRBV7-3 and TRBJ2-5; 7 bases are shared with TRBD2. The CDR3 runs 14 residues. V was clipped by 5 bases and J by 6 bases; unmatched bases: 9. The germline V gene encodes CDR1 SGHTA and CDR2 FQGTGA. In DNA form, the CDR3 reads TGTGCCAGCAGCGACGGGACTATTCAGCAGACCCAGTACTTC. This sequence encodes CASSDGTIQQTQYF.

The chain couples TRBV29-1 to TRBJ1-4, with 9 bases matching TRBD1. The CDR3 sequence is 14 residues long. CDR1 is SQVTM and CDR2 is ANQGSEA in the germline V gene. J lost 8 bases, V lost 6 bases, and 10 bases had no gene match. The CDR3 loop reads CSVQNRGRNEKLFF. As DNA, the CDR3 is TGCAGCGTCCAGAACAGGGGGCGAAACGAAAAACTGTTTTTT.

The chain recombines TRBV29-1 with TRBJ2-3; D remains unclear. The ends were cut back, 6 bases at V and 5 bases at J, with 6 bases in the middle. Per the germline V gene, CDR1 is SQVTM and CDR2 is ANQGSEA. The CDR3 runs to 10 residues. This CDR3 reads CSVGLDTQYF. CDR3 bases: TGCAGCGTGGGCCTAGATACGCAGTATTTT.

This chain joins TRBV6-2 or TRBV6-3 and TRBJ2-7; 10 bases are shared with TRBD2. CDR3 size: 16 residues. The ends lost 4 bases at V and 4 bases at J; junction bases unmatched: 10. Germline V gives CDR1 MNHEY, CDR2 SVGEGT. Written as DNA, the CDR3 is TGTGCCAGCAGTTCGGGAAGCGGGAGGGCTAATTACGAGCAGTACTTC. This codes for CASSSGSGRANYEQYF.